Following are 7 T cell receptor beta chains from one sample sequenced in a study of persistence of HIV-infected CD4 T cells (dated by TCRdb to about 2020). The treatment or condition label, as the study defines it: suppressive antiretroviral therapy. Lysates of CMV-infected fibroblasts at approximately 9.6 ug/mL were used to stimulate the cells. Memory CD4+ T cells that did not respond, being CD40L-negative, CD69-negative and CD45RO-high, were sorted as memory populations depleted of antigen-responding cells. The immunoSEQ hsTCRB assay version 4 in survey mode was used to sequence TCRbeta repertoires from genomic DNA. TCRdb re-hosts the immuneACCESS table, in-frame sequences only. Its copies lack some clones; in the studies checked, an unresolved V gene accounts for under half of them, and the cause for the rest is not known. Present in this sample are 50,000 or so clones, about four fifths of which were seen just once. Under 3.5% of the sample is taken by the ten largest.

For these receptors, no antigen is known. The sequencing here drew on CD4+ T cells sorted from PBMCs after roughly 18-hour stimulation, taken from a patient who received antiretroviral therapy. What this sample's cell subset or site label stands for: CD40L-CD69- CD45RO-high memory CD4 T cells not responding to CMV lysate. The receptors stem from an adult man with HIV who was CMV-seropositive.

This chain uses TRBV10-3 with TRBJ2-1, with 12 bases lining up with TRBD2. Trimming took 0 bases from V and 6 from J; bases not matched to a gene: 3. Germline assignment: CDR1 ENHRY and CDR2 SYGVKD. This CDR3 is built from 16 residues. CDR3 DNA: TGTGCCATCAGTGAGTCGTTGACTAGCGGGAGCAATGAGCAGTTCTTC. As protein: CAISESLTSGSNEQFF.

The chain employs TRBV19 and TRBJ1-3; no clear D. The V gene's germline CDR1 is LNHDA and CDR2 SQIVND (reference sequence). The V end lost 4 bases, the J end lost 1 base, and 11 bases lay between the germline ends. The CDR3 is made up of 15 amino acids. The CDR3 region is CASSTRRGSGNTIYF. Here the CDR3 DNA reads TGTGCCAGTAGTACCCGTCGCGGGTCTGGAAACACCATATATTTT. The variable domain in full, completed from reference TRBV19 and TRBJ1-3, reads DGGITQSPKYLFRKEGQNVTLSCEQNLNHDAMYWYRQDPGQGLRLIYYSQIVNDFQKGDIAEGYSVSREKKESFPLTVTSAQKNPTAFYLCASSTRRGSGNTIYFGEGSWLTVV.

The chain links TRBV24-1 to TRBJ2-5; perhaps TRBD1 as D (6 bases). The CDR3 has 18 residues. With 3 bases removed from V and 4 bases from J, the gap between germline ends came to 23 bases. From germline, CDR1 is KGHDR and CDR2 SFDVKD. The CDR3 DNA reads as TGTGCCACCAGTGATCCCAAGGACAGCGGAGTTCAAGGAGAGACCCAGTACTTC. This sequence encodes CATSDPKDSGVQGETQYF.

The V gene is TRBV7-6, the J gene TRBJ2-3; 13 bases agree with TRBD2. J lost 4 bases, V lost 8 bases, and 6 bases had no gene match. Germline V gives CDR1 SGHVS, CDR2 FNYEAQ. The CDR3 has 15 amino acids. CDR3 coding DNA: TGTGCCAGCGGGGGGACTAGCGGGAAGGCAGATACGCAGTATTTT. This gives the protein CASGGTSGKADTQYF. Looking up the rest from reference TRBV7-6 and TRBJ2-3 gives the full variable domain: GAGVSQSPRYKVTKRGQDVALRCDPISGHVSLYWYRQALGQGPEFLTYFNYEAQQDKSGLPNDRFSAERPEGSISTLTIQRTEQRDSAMYRCASGGTSGKADTQYFGPGTRLTVL.

The rearrangement uses TRBV13 and TRBJ2-7, with D possibly matching TRBD1 (5 bases). This CDR3 comprises 13 residues. The V gene lost 5 bases and the J gene lost 3 bases, with 11 bases spanning the gap. In germline, CDR1 is PRHDT, CDR2 FYEKMQ (reference sequence). The CDR3 DNA sequence: TGTGCCAGCAGCCCCTCAGGACACTACGAGCAGTACTTC. It encodes CASSPSGHYEQYF.

This chain links TRBV7-9 with TRBJ2-5; a weak D match, TRBD1 (5 bases). The CDR3 has 14 amino acids. Per germline, CDR1 SEHNR and CDR2 FQNEAQ (reference sequence). With 5 bases removed from V and 0 bases from J, the gap between germline ends came to 10 bases. The CDR3 loop is CASSIQVHQETQYF. The CDR3 DNA reads TGTGCCAGCAGCATACAGGTACACCAAGAGACCCAGTACTTC.

The chain combines TRBV12-3 or TRBV12-4 with TRBJ1-2, with no clear D. Trimming cost V 5 bases and J 0 bases, with 4 bases left between them. The CDR3 consists of 12 residues. CDR3 sequence: CASSQTNYGYTF. CDR3 bases: TGTGCCAGCAGTCAGACTAACTATGGCTACACCTTC.